A single sample gave rise to the 32 T cell receptor beta chains below, sequenced in a study of T cell responses to AZD1222 COVID-19 vaccine. Sequencing was performed with immunoSEQ multiplex PCR; in TCRdb, only in-frame clones are kept and a portion is missing. This table has some 130,000 clones, over 85% appearing once. The sequencing used peripheral blood, collected 28 days after the second AZD1222 dose. These receptors all come from an adult who received the AZD1222 COVID-19 vaccine.

The rearrangement joins TRBV28 to TRBJ1-3; D call uncertain. V was trimmed by 3 bases and J by 3 bases, leaving 9 bases between them. The CDR3 covers 14 residues. Germline lookup yields CDR1 MDHEN and CDR2 SYDVKM. In DNA, the CDR3 is TGTGCCAGCAGTTTTTCAGCGGATGGAAACACCATATATTTT. It codes for CASSFSADGNTIYF.

The chain recombines TRBV27 with TRBJ1-5; TRBD1 matches at 8 bases. Germline CDR1 and CDR2: MNHEY and SMNVEV (reference sequence). This CDR3 has 14 amino acids. With V trimmed by 4 bases and J by 4 bases, 3 bases remained unmatched. The chain's CDR3 is CASSYRTGNQPQHF. The CDR3 nucleotides read TGTGCCAGCAGTTACAGGACAGGGAATCAGCCCCAGCATTTT.

The genes are TRBV10-3 and TRBJ1-6; D might be TRBD1 (5 bases). V was pared by 2 bases and J by 10 bases, with 15 bases between. Germline values: CDR1 ENHRY, CDR2 SYGVKD. The CDR3 extends over 15 amino acids. The CDR3 DNA sequence: TGTGCCATCAGTGAGACCCCAGGGACGGGGTCACCCCTCCACTTT. It translates to CAISETPGTGSPLHF.

V usage is TRBV5-5 and J usage is TRBJ1-4; the D is unclear. The V end lost 4 bases, the J end lost 8 bases, and 15 bases lay between the germline ends. Germline-derived CDR1 and CDR2 are SGHKS and YYEKEE (reference sequence). The CDR3 is made up of 14 amino acids. The CDR3 DNA sequence: TGTGCCAGCAGCGAAACACCGGGAAACGAAAAACTGTTTTTT. Translating gives CASSETPGNEKLFF.

This clone has just one count. V and J are TRBV3-1 (or the pseudogene TRBV3-2) and TRBJ2-3; 15 nucleotides match TRBD2. Germline values: CDR1 LGHDT, CDR2 YNNKEL (reference sequence). The CDR3 has 19 residues. Losses at the gene ends were 1 base for V and 5 bases for J; bases not matched to a gene: 10. CDR3 protein: CASSQVFGLAGGRIDTQYF. CDR3 in DNA: TGTGCCAGCAGCCAAGTTTTCGGACTAGCGGGGGGGAGGATAGATACGCAGTATTTT.

J is TRBJ2-1 and V is TRBV28; tentatively, D is TRBD1 or TRBD2 (5 bases each). Germline V gene lookup returns CDR1 MDHEN and CDR2 SYDVKM. Trimming removed 2 bases at V and 7 bases at J, with 9 bases between. There are 13 residues in the CDR3. For the CDR3, the DNA is TGTGCCAGCAGTTTAACAGGCGGGAATGAGCAGTTCTTC. This codes for CASSLTGGNEQFF. The variable domain in full, with the rest retrieved from reference TRBV28 and TRBJ2-1, is DVKVTQSSRYLVKRTGEKVFLECVQDMDHENMFWYRQDPGLGLRLIYFSYDVKMKEKGDIPEGYSVSREKKERFSLILESASTNQTSMYLCASSLTGGNEQFFGPGTRLTVL.

The V and J genes are TRBV6-5 and TRBJ2-7; 8 nucleotides agree with TRBD1. Unmatched junction bases numbered 10, after V lost 6 bases and J lost 6 bases. CDR1 MNHEY and CDR2 SVGAGI come from the germline V gene. CDR3 length: 14 amino acids. CDR3 loop: CASSPRTGYSEQYF. For the CDR3, the DNA is TGTGCCAGCAGCCCACGGACAGGGTATTCCGAGCAGTACTTC.

The J gene is TRBJ1-6, the V gene TRBV4-1, with a weak D call TRBD1 (6 bases). The CDR3 contains 15 residues. Trimming took 4 bases from V and 6 from J, leaving 13 bases between them. Germline assignment: CDR1 MGHRA and CDR2 YSYEKL. The CDR3 region is CASSRSGTRNSPLHF. CDR3 bases: TGCGCCAGCAGCCGATCCGGGACACGTAATTCACCCCTCCACTTT.

The chain has TRBV28 and TRBJ1-5; no definite D call. CDR3 size: 15 residues. V was pared by 11 bases and J by 2 bases, with 19 bases between. The germline CDR1 and CDR2 sequences are MDHEN and SYDVKM. Here the CDR3 reads CAASKSLAGNQPQHF. The CDR3 DNA sequence: TGTGCCGCCAGTAAGTCATTGGCGGGCAATCAGCCCCAGCATTTT.

The genes are TRBV2 and TRBJ1-5; weak D call: TRBD1 (6 bases). Germline V CDR1 and CDR2: SNHLY, FYNNEI. Between the trimmed V and J ends, which lost 6 bases and 4 bases, there was a span of 16 bases. The CDR3 extends over 15 amino acids. CDR3 nucleotide sequence: TGTGCCAGCAGCCCCGGACAGACGAGTAATCAGCCCCAGCATTTT. This codes for CASSPGQTSNQPQHF.

J is TRBJ1-1 and V is TRBV6-4, with D uncertain. The V end lost 4 bases, the J end lost 5 bases, and 11 bases lay between the germline ends. Per germline, CDR1 MRHNA and CDR2 SNTAGT. The CDR3 runs 13 residues. The CDR3 DNA is TGTGCCAGCAGTGTATCACCGGGGACTGAAGCTTTCTTT. Translating gives CASSVSPGTEAFF.

The chain links TRBV6-2 or TRBV6-3 to TRBJ2-1, with D perhaps assigned TRBD1 or TRBD2 (6 bases each). This CDR3 contains 12 residues. Germline assignment: CDR1 MNHEY and CDR2 SVGEGT. Trimming stripped 6 bases from V and 15 bases from J, with 18 bases between. The CDR3 spells CASSRQGGRSFF. Written as DNA, the CDR3 is TGTGCCAGCAGCCGTCAAGGGGGGCGCTCGTTCTTC.

The chain is built from TRBV21-1 and TRBJ1-5; the D segment call TRBD1 is taken from the table without a DNA check. TRBV21-1 is described as a pseudogene. The CDR3 contains 13 residues. In nucleotides, the CDR3 is TGTGCCACCCCCAGTTCATTCAATCAGCCCCAGCATTTT. Translated: CATPSSFNQPQHF.

The rearrangement links TRBV3-1 (or the pseudogene TRBV3-2) to TRBJ1-2; D is unclear. Per germline, CDR1 LGHDT and CDR2 YNNKEL (reference sequence). V gave up 5 bases and J gave up 5 bases, with 18 bases separating them. CDR3 length: 15 amino acids. Here the CDR3 reads CASSSPEVGVYGYTF. The CDR3 DNA sequence: TGTGCCAGCAGCTCGCCCGAGGTCGGGGTGTATGGCTACACCTTC.

This rearrangement joins TRBV5-1 to TRBJ1-2, with D maybe TRBD1 (5 bases). The CDR3 extends over 13 amino acids. Germline V gene lookup returns CDR1 SGHRS and CDR2 YFSETQ. With 2 bases removed from V and 8 bases from J, the gap between germline ends came to 13 bases. CDR3 nucleotide sequence: TGCGCCAGCAGCTTCGACAGAGCAGGCGGCTACACCTTC. Encoded protein: CASSFDRAGGYTF.

The chain is built from TRBV2 and TRBJ1-5; D remains unclear. The length of the CDR3 is 12 residues. The germline gives CDR1 SNHLY, CDR2 FYNNEI. V lost 2 bases and J 6 bases, leaving 5 bases between the germline ends. CDR3 DNA: TGTGCCAGCAGTGAATGGGTTCAGCCCCAGCATTTT. It specifies CASSEWVQPQHF.

The CDR3 region is CASSLALAPDTQYF. CDR3 sequence (DNA): TGTGCCAGCAGCTTAGCGTTGGCCCCAGATACGCAGTATTTT. The gene calls are TRBV7-9 and TRBJ2-3; D not resolved. This CDR3 is built from 14 residues. Germline CDR1 is SEHNR and CDR2 is FQNEAQ (reference sequence). V dropped 0 bases and J dropped 4 bases, with 8 bases sitting between them.

DNA of the CDR3: TGTGCCAGCAGCGGGCGGTTCGGAGAGACCCAGTACTTC. Encoded protein: CASSGRFGETQYF. The genes are TRBV2 and TRBJ2-5; D is unresolved. The CDR3 spans 13 residues. In germline, CDR1 is SNHLY, CDR2 FYNNEI. The germline V and J ends were trimmed by 6 bases and 4 bases, with 12 bases remaining between them.

The gene calls are TRBV6-6 and TRBJ2-6; 8 bases are shared with TRBD2. CDR1 is MNHNY and CDR2 is SVGAGI in the germline V gene (reference sequence). V was pared by 2 bases and J by 0 bases, with 0 bases of the junction left unmatched. The CDR3 is made up of 16 amino acids. The CDR3 reads CASSYRGGSGANVLTF. DNA of the CDR3: TGTGCCAGCAGTTACCGGGGGGGCTCTGGGGCCAACGTCCTGACTTTC.

The chain links TRBV6-5 to TRBJ1-1; 7 nucleotides match TRBD1. V gave up 6 bases and J gave up 2 bases; unmatched junction bases: 6. This CDR3 spans 14 amino acids. CDR1 and CDR2 from the germline V gene are MNHEY and SVGAGI. For the CDR3, the DNA is TGTGCCAGCAGGAGCGGACAGGTCAACACTGAAGCTTTCTTT. Translated: CASRSGQVNTEAFF.

The chain employs TRBV12-3 or TRBV12-4 and TRBJ1-1, with D unresolved. V was shortened by 8 bases and J by 0 bases, with 7 bases between the two germline ends. There are 12 residues in the CDR3. The CDR3: CASGRVNTEAFF. The CDR3 nucleotides read TGTGCCAGCGGGCGGGTGAACACTGAAGCTTTCTTT.

The chain carries TRBV11-2 and TRBJ1-3, with D unresolved. The CDR3 totals 13 residues. V was shortened by 0 bases and J by 7 bases, with 7 bases between the two germline ends. Germline CDR1 SGHAT, CDR2 FQNNGV. The CDR3 nucleotides read TGTGCCAGCAGCTTAGATATCACGAACACCATATATTTT. Translating it yields CASSLDITNTIYF. The variable domain in full, with the rest retrieved from reference TRBV11-2 and TRBJ1-3, is EAGVAQSPRYKIIEKRQSVAFWCNPISGHATLYWYQQILGQGPKLLIQFQNNGVVDDSQLPKDRFSAERLKGVDSTLKIQPAKLEDSAVYLCASSLDITNTIYFGEGSWLTVV.

The chain recombines TRBV13 with TRBJ1-2; a weak D match, TRBD1 (6 bases). This CDR3 is 16 amino acids long. Trimming removed 4 bases at V and 5 bases at J, with 20 bases between. Per germline, CDR1 PRHDT and CDR2 FYEKMQ (reference sequence). The CDR3 loop is CASSSQGGTWLYGYTF. CDR3 nucleotide sequence: TGTGCCAGCAGCTCCCAAGGGGGTACGTGGTTATATGGCTACACCTTC.

V gene TRBV6-5 combines with J gene TRBJ1-3; 8 bases match TRBD1. The CDR3 has 15 amino acids. Germline V gene lookup returns CDR1 MNHEY and CDR2 SVGAGI. Unmatched junction bases numbered 4, after V lost 6 bases and J lost 0 bases. The CDR3: CASRLDRGSGNTIYF. CDR3 nucleotides: TGTGCCAGCAGGCTCGACAGGGGCTCTGGAAACACCATATATTTT.

CDR3 nucleotide sequence: TGTGCCAGCAGCCGGGGAGGGGTGGAGACCCAGTACTTC. Encoded protein: CASSRGGVETQYF. V is TRBV12-3 or TRBV12-4 and J is TRBJ2-5, with 7 bases fitting TRBD2. Unmatched junction bases numbered 6, after V lost 6 bases and J lost 5 bases. The CDR3 length is 13 residues.

This clone showed up just a few times. Other DNA sequences of this sample code for an identical CDR3. V and J are TRBV7-2 and TRBJ1-5, with a weak D call TRBD1 (5 bases). The CDR3 has 13 amino acids. V was cut by 5 bases and J by 2 bases, with 7 bases left in between. Looked up from germline, CDR1 is SGHTA and CDR2 is FQGNSA. In DNA, the CDR3 is TGTGCCAGCAGCCTCAGGGGCAATCAGCCCCAGCATTTT. It specifies CASSLRGNQPQHF.

V usage is TRBV2 and J usage is TRBJ1-3; D not certain. Trimming took 2 bases from V and 0 from J, leaving 11 bases between them. The CDR3 totals 16 residues. From germline, CDR1 is SNHLY and CDR2 FYNNEI. CDR3 sequence (DNA): TGTGCCAGCAGTGAATCCAGGCCCCACTCTGGAAACACCATATATTTT. It is translated as CASSESRPHSGNTIYF. The full variable domain, completed using reference TRBV2 and TRBJ1-3, is EPEVTQTPSHQVTQMGQEVILRCVPISNHLYFYWYRQILGQKVEFLVSFYNNEISEKSEIFDDQFSVERPDGSNFTLKIRSTKLEDSAMYFCASSESRPHSGNTIYFGEGSWLTVV.

V and J are TRBV5-6 and TRBJ2-3; D is tentatively TRBD1 or TRBD2 (6 bases each). There are 14 residues in the CDR3. V lost 0 bases to trimming and J lost 6 bases, with 11 bases between them. CDR1 SGHDT and CDR2 YYEEEE come from the germline V gene. The CDR3: CASSLEGGLDTQYF. In DNA form, the CDR3 reads TGTGCCAGCAGCTTGGAGGGGGGACTCGATACGCAGTATTTT.

The chain has TRBV3-1 (or the pseudogene TRBV3-2) and TRBJ1-1, with 7 bases fitting TRBD1. From germline, CDR1 is LGHDT and CDR2 YNNKEL (reference sequence). This CDR3 region has 16 residues. After removal of 1 base from V and 3 bases from J, the junction contained 8 bases not matched to a gene. The CDR3, as DNA: TGTGCCAGCAGCCAAGTATCGGGACAGTGGGACACTGAAGCTTTCTTT. It is translated as CASSQVSGQWDTEAFF.

V and J are TRBV7-8 and TRBJ1-4; 11 nucleotides align to TRBD1. There are 16 residues in the CDR3. In germline, CDR1 is SGHVS, CDR2 FQNEAQ. V gave up 3 bases and J gave up 7 bases; unmatched junction bases: 7. The CDR3 reads CASSFGTGGYGEKLFF. The CDR3 coding sequence is TGTGCCAGCAGCTTCGGGACAGGGGGTTATGGTGAAAAACTGTTTTTT.

The gene calls are TRBV6-5 and TRBJ2-2, with a possible D match to TRBD2 (6 bases). Germline-derived CDR1 and CDR2 are MNHEY and SVGAGI. CDR3 length: 16 residues. V was trimmed by 4 bases and J by 6 bases, leaving 18 bases between them. CDR3: CASSWGLTKAAGELFF. The CDR3, as DNA: TGTGCCAGCAGTTGGGGACTCACAAAGGCGGCCGGGGAGCTGTTTTTT.

V and J are TRBV29-1 and TRBJ2-7; 11 bases are a match to TRBD1. Germline CDR1 and CDR2: SQVTM and ANQGSEA. The length of the CDR3 is 16 residues. Germline trimming cut 1 base from V and 7 bases from J; bases unmatched to any gene: 12. This chain's CDR3 is CSVEGSPDRGRYEQYF. The DNA of the CDR3 is TGCAGCGTTGAAGGTAGTCCGGACAGGGGGCGTTATGAGCAGTACTTC.